This T cell receptor (beta chain) stems from a study of blood T cell repertoires in COVID-19. About the research overall: Spain, Italy and the United States supplied samples that represented acute and convalescent COVID-19. T cells, B-cell-depleted T cells, or PBMCs provided the cDNA or gDNA that served as material.

Trimming shortened V by 6 bases and J by 5 bases, and 8 bases separated the two germline ends. CDR1 is LNHDA, CDR2 SQIVND, per germline (reference sequence). The CDR3 runs to 13 residues. Original analysis: Estimates of nucleated cell counts were drawn from the amplification of reference gene primers. TCRdb's copy holds only in-frame clones and misses some; the assay was immunoSEQ multiplex PCR. V, J and clone size were drawn from that table, and D and trimming were deduced from the DNA. Counted here are about 140,000 clones, 70% to 80% occurring once; the ten biggest clones make up roughly 9%. The V call is TRBV19, the J call TRBJ1-6; the D is unclear. The specimen sequenced was peripheral blood. This receptor was obtained from a woman aged 50 to 60 with active or convalescent COVID-19. CDR3 region: CASRKQNNSPLHF. The CDR3 DNA reads as TGTGCCAGTAGGAAACAGAATAATTCACCCCTCCACTTT.